One and the same sample provided the 9 T cell receptor beta chains below, sequenced in a study of T cell responses to AZD1222 COVID-19 vaccine (dated by TCRdb to the early 2020s). The library relied on the immunoSEQ multiplex PCR assay. TCRdb retrieved this table from immuneACCESS and kept in-frame rearrangements only. Not all clones are present; in checked studies, unresolved V genes account for under half, and no reason is known for the remainder. Present in this sample are fewer than 70,000 clones, about 80% of which were seen just once. Of the sample, around 15% falls within the top ten clones. Read against the paper, the sample's time point label means: about 28 days (+/-7) after the second vaccine dose. Sequenced material: peripheral blood, taken 28 days after the second AZD1222 dose. The source of these receptors is an adult who received the AZD1222 COVID-19 vaccine.

The rearrangement links TRBV29-1 to TRBJ2-1; D not certain. The CDR3 has 13 residues. Trimming stripped 1 base from V and 5 bases from J, with 9 bases between. Germline V gene data show CDR1 as SQVTM and CDR2 as ANQGSEA. CDR3: CSVEVWQNNEQFF. The CDR3 nucleotides are TGCAGCGTTGAAGTGTGGCAAAACAATGAGCAGTTCTTC.

This clone was observed a single time. CDR3 residues: CASSPMGTVTYEQYF. DNA for the CDR3: TGCGCCAGCAGCCCCATGGGGACGGTAACCTACGAGCAGTACTTC. V is TRBV5-1 and J is TRBJ2-7; tentatively, D is TRBD1 or TRBD2 (5 bases each). V lost 4 bases, J lost 2 bases, and 16 bases lay in between. Germline-derived CDR1 and CDR2 are SGHRS and YFSETQ. The CDR3 is 15 residues long. The variable domain in full, with the rest retrieved from reference TRBV5-1 and TRBJ2-7, is KAGVTQTPRYLIKTRGQQVTLSCSPISGHRSVSWYQQTPGQGLQFLFEYFSETQRNKGNFPGRFSGRQFSNSRSEMNVSTLELGDSALYLCASSPMGTVTYEQYFGPGTRLTVT.

CDR3 amino acids: CAWSRDRRDTEAFF. CDR3 nucleotide sequence: TGTGCCTGGAGTCGCGACAGGCGGGACACTGAAGCTTTCTTT. The chain carries TRBV30 and TRBJ1-1; TRBD1 might be the D (6 bases). CDR3 length equals 14 residues. Germline V gene data show CDR1 as GTSNPN and CDR2 as SVGIG (reference sequence). V was pared by 2 bases and J by 3 bases, with 13 bases between.

This sequence joins TRBV9 and TRBJ1-1, with D perhaps matching TRBD1 (5 bases). Per the germline V gene, CDR1 is SGDLS and CDR2 is YYNGEE. The CDR3 totals 16 residues. With 2 bases removed from V and 0 bases from J, the gap between germline ends came to 14 bases. CDR3 bases: TGTGCCAGCAGCGTCTTCACCTCGACAGTGAACACTGAAGCTTTCTTT. It encodes CASSVFTSTVNTEAFF. Full variable domain (rest looked up from reference TRBV9 and TRBJ1-1): DSGVTQTPKHLITATGQRVTLRCSPRSGDLSVYWYQQSLDQGLQFLIQYYNGEERAKGNILERFSAQQFPDLHSELNLSSLELGDSALYFCASSVFTSTVNTEAFFGQGTRLTVV.

This sequence joins TRBV4-3 and TRBJ2-5; perhaps TRBD2 as D (6 bases). V was cut by 0 bases and J by 5 bases, with 10 bases left in between. The germline gives CDR1 LGHNA, CDR2 YSLEER. The CDR3 is 14 residues long. The CDR3 region has the DNA TGCGCCAGCAGCCAAGACTTCGGGACTGAGACCCAGTACTTC. This encodes CASSQDFGTETQYF.

The chain joins TRBV7-2 to TRBJ2-3, with TRBD1 identical over 9 bases. From germline, CDR1 is SGHTA and CDR2 FQGNSA. Germline trimming cut 4 bases from V and 1 base from J; bases unmatched to any gene: 6. The CDR3 is 16 residues long. The CDR3 loop reads CASSSTGGAGTDTQYF. CDR3 nucleotide sequence: TGTGCCAGCAGCTCAACAGGGGGCGCGGGCACAGATACGCAGTATTTT.

V is TRBV6-5 and J is TRBJ2-7; perhaps TRBD1 as D (6 bases). Trimming removed 7 bases from V and 3 bases from J, with 13 bases in between. Germline CDR1 reads MNHEY; CDR2 reads SVGAGI. This CDR3 has 13 amino acids. CDR3 sequence: CASNRGGDYEQYF. CDR3 sequence (DNA): TGTGCCAGCAACAGAGGGGGAGACTACGAGCAGTACTTC.

The V and J genes are TRBV11-2 and TRBJ2-4; D may be TRBD1 or TRBD2 (7 bases each). CDR1 is SGHAT and CDR2 is FQNNGV in the germline V gene. This CDR3 spans 18 amino acids. The germline V and J ends were trimmed by 1 base and 2 bases, with 18 bases remaining between them. For the CDR3, the DNA is TGTGCCAGCAGCTTAGGGGAAGCGGGACAGACGACCAAAAACATTCAGTACTTC. Residues: CASSLGEAGQTTKNIQYF. The full variable domain, completed using reference TRBV11-2 and TRBJ2-4, is EAGVAQSPRYKIIEKRQSVAFWCNPISGHATLYWYQQILGQGPKLLIQFQNNGVVDDSQLPKDRFSAERLKGVDSTLKIQPAKLEDSAVYLCASSLGEAGQTTKNIQYFGAGTRLSVL.

The J gene is TRBJ2-3, the V gene TRBV5-4, with D uncertain. V dropped 0 bases and J dropped 5 bases, with 10 bases sitting between them. Germline assignment: CDR1 SGHNT and CDR2 YYREEE (reference sequence). The CDR3 spans 14 residues. For the CDR3, the DNA is TGTGCCAGCAGCTTGGCCGTCGTTCAAGATACGCAGTATTTT. Translation gives CASSLAVVQDTQYF.